The next 27 T cell receptor beta chains were all read from a single sample in a study of CD4 T cells in relation to SARS-CoV-2 and coronaviruses. Which antigens these TCRs recognize remains unknown. The method was immunoSEQ multiplex PCR; TCRdb's version includes in-frame clones alone and lacks a portion of them. The repertoire has 30,000 or so clones, 60% to 85% of them found once; the top ten carry 20%. CD4+ T cells from unexposed donors were obtained before the COVID-19 pandemic (2011-2018). The cells were cultured for under twelve days before CD4+ T cells were isolated. Sequenced input: CD4+ T cells from PBMCs, cultured in vitro. Receptors were obtained from a human donor in good health.

This clone is a singleton in its sample. This sequence joins TRBV28 and TRBJ2-6; a weak D match, TRBD2 (6 bases). The V end lost 4 bases, the J end lost 3 bases, and 10 bases lay between the germline ends. Germline values: CDR1 MDHEN, CDR2 SYDVKM. This CDR3 contains 15 residues. The CDR3 loop is CASSSPGVGANVLTF. CDR3 sequence (DNA): TGTGCCAGCAGTTCCCCGGGGGTTGGGGCCAACGTCCTGACTTTC. Drawing the rest from reference TRBV28 and TRBJ2-6, the complete variable domain is DVKVTQSSRYLVKRTGEKVFLECVQDMDHENMFWYRQDPGLGLRLIYFSYDVKMKEKGDIPEGYSVSREKKERFSLILESASTNQTSMYLCASSSPGVGANVLTFGAGSRLTVL.

The chain links TRBV11-2 to TRBJ1-2; D is perhaps TRBD1 (5 bases). CDR3 length: 15 residues. CDR1 and CDR2 from the germline V gene are SGHAT and FQNNGV. Trimming shortened V by 5 bases and J by 2 bases, and 15 bases separated the two germline ends. The CDR3 DNA sequence: TGTGCCAGCAGCATCAACCCCAGGGAGAACTATGGCTACACCTTC. Translated: CASSINPRENYGYTF.

This sequence joins TRBV12-5 and TRBJ2-5; D could derive from TRBD1 or TRBD2 (5 bases each). CDR3 size: 16 residues. CDR1 and CDR2 from the germline V gene are LGHNT and FRNRAP. The V end lost 6 bases, the J end lost 2 bases, and 19 bases lay between the germline ends. The CDR3 is CASGRLGGSGQETQYF. In DNA, the CDR3 is TGTGCTAGTGGCCGCCTTGGGGGATCGGGTCAAGAGACCCAGTACTTC.

The chain uses TRBV5-6 and TRBJ1-1, with TRBD1 matching over 7 bases. The CDR3 has 14 amino acids. The germline V gene has CDR1 SGHDT and CDR2 YYEEEE. The V and J ends lost 5 bases and 5 bases, in that order; junction bases with no gene match: 9. CDR3 residues: CASSIRGRYTEAFF. Written as DNA, the CDR3 is TGTGCCAGCAGTATCAGGGGGAGATATACTGAAGCTTTCTTT.

The chain combines TRBV5-1 with TRBJ2-5; 9 bases match TRBD2. The CDR3 has 16 residues. The J segment lost 4 bases and the V segment lost 1 base, leaving 8 bases of the junction unmatched. Looked up from germline, CDR1 is SGHRS and CDR2 is YFSETQ. In DNA form, the CDR3 reads TGCGCCAGCAGCTTGTCTGGTAGCGGGGGTGGAGAGACCCAGTACTTC. This sequence encodes CASSLSGSGGGETQYF.

The chain joins TRBV4-1 to TRBJ1-6; D gene uncertain. CDR1 and CDR2 from the germline V gene are MGHRA and YSYEKL. This CDR3 is 15 amino acids long. V was shortened by 0 bases and J by 10 bases, with 13 bases between the two germline ends. Here the CDR3 DNA reads TGCGCCAGCAGCCAAGATCCAGGAGGGAAGTCACCCCTCCACTTT. Amino acid sequence: CASSQDPGGKSPLHF.

This clone has a single count. The chain couples TRBV19 to TRBJ1-4, with D unclear. The CDR3 covers 14 residues. The V end was cut by 1 base, the J end by 5 bases, with 8 bases between. Germline CDR1 reads LNHDA; CDR2 reads SQIVND (reference sequence). The CDR3 region is CASSIAGFNEKLFF. DNA for the CDR3: TGTGCCAGTAGTATAGCTGGGTTCAATGAAAAACTGTTTTTT.

The J gene is TRBJ2-5, the V gene TRBV7-8; D ambiguous. Germline CDR1 reads SGHVS; CDR2 reads FQNEAQ. The length of the CDR3 is 12 residues. V was trimmed by 5 bases and J by 5 bases, leaving 9 bases between them. This CDR3 reads CASSRMVETQYF. Written as DNA, the CDR3 is TGTGCCAGCAGCCGAATGGTGGAGACCCAGTACTTC.

V and J are TRBV19 and TRBJ2-3; 8 nucleotides match TRBD2. The V and J ends lost 9 bases and 3 bases, in that order; junction bases with no gene match: 8. This CDR3 is 14 amino acids long. Germline assignment: CDR1 LNHDA and CDR2 SQIVND (reference sequence). CDR3 nucleotides: TGTGCCAGCCGAACTAGCGGAGTTACAGATACGCAGTATTTT. It is translated as CASRTSGVTDTQYF.

This rearrangement joins TRBV3-1 (or the pseudogene TRBV3-2) to TRBJ2-5; a possible D gene is TRBD1 (5 bases). With 5 bases removed from V and 4 bases from J, the gap between germline ends came to 11 bases. Germline CDR1 LGHDT, CDR2 YNNKEL (reference sequence). The CDR3 is made up of 13 amino acids. CDR3 residues: CASSYRSPETQYF. In DNA, the CDR3 is TGTGCCAGCAGCTACAGGTCCCCAGAGACCCAGTACTTC.

This rearrangement joins TRBV7-2 to TRBJ1-4; 8 nucleotides match TRBD1. CDR1 is SGHTA, CDR2 FQGNSA, per germline. The trim removed 2 bases at V and 10 bases at J, leaving 6 bases unmatched. CDR3 length equals 14 residues. The CDR3: CASSLSGGQGKLFF. The CDR3 coding sequence is TGTGCCAGCAGCTTATCAGGGGGCCAAGGAAAACTGTTTTTT.

V gene TRBV19 combines with J gene TRBJ2-2; D call uncertain. Germline CDR1 LNHDA, CDR2 SQIVND (reference sequence). The CDR3 spans 13 residues. V shed 1 base and J shed 4 bases, with 4 bases lying between them. The chain's CDR3 is CASSIAITGELFF. The CDR3 nucleotides read TGTGCCAGTAGTATAGCCATCACCGGGGAGCTGTTTTTT.

This sequence joins TRBV3-1 (or the pseudogene TRBV3-2) and TRBJ2-7; D ambiguous. Trimming cost V 0 bases and J 4 bases, with 10 bases left between them. The CDR3 is 14 residues long. Germline-derived CDR1 and CDR2 are LGHDT and YNNKEL (reference sequence). CDR3 sequence: CASSQDNYGYEQYF. In nucleotides, the CDR3 is TGTGCCAGCAGCCAAGATAACTACGGGTACGAGCAGTACTTC.

This chain joins TRBV28 and TRBJ1-5; tentative D call: TRBD1 (6 bases). The CDR3 has 15 residues. The V end lost 6 bases, the J end lost 5 bases, and 17 bases lay between the germline ends. Looked up from germline, CDR1 is MDHEN and CDR2 is SYDVKM. The CDR3 DNA is TGTGCCAGCAGCACGGGAAGGGGGGCCGATCAGCCCCAGCATTTT. It translates to CASSTGRGADQPQHF.

This clone has only a few counts. The chain has TRBV12-1 and TRBJ2-1; the DNA was not used to check the table's D call, TRBD2. TRBV12-1 is a listed pseudogene. The CDR3 loop spans 19 amino acids. The CDR3 protein is CASSFPGGGLAGSYNEQFF. CDR3 coding DNA: TGTGCCAGCAGCTTTCCAGGCGGGGGACTAGCGGGATCTTACAATGAGCAGTTCTTC.

In its sample, this clone was seen once. The chain carries TRBV21-1 and TRBJ1-2. TRBV21-1 is termed a pseudogene. There are 13 residues in the CDR3. The CDR3 sequence is CASSKAGGYGYTF. CDR3 bases: TGTGCCAGCAGCAAAGCGGGTGGGTATGGCTACACCTTC.

The table lists this clone with a count of one. This chain links TRBV4-2 with TRBJ1-1, with D possibly matching TRBD1 (6 bases). V lost 3 bases and J 0 bases, leaving 8 bases between the germline ends. The CDR3 length is 14 residues. Germline CDR1 and CDR2: LGHNA and YNFKEQ. CDR3 in amino acids: CASSQGGMNTEAFF. The CDR3 DNA sequence: TGTGCCAGCAGCCAGGGGGGCATGAACACTGAAGCTTTCTTT.

This clone was counted a few times. The chain joins TRBV5-4 to TRBJ1-6; D is unresolved. The CDR3 has 13 amino acids. The V gene's germline CDR1 is SGHNT and CDR2 YYREEE (reference sequence). The V end lost 3 bases, the J end lost 9 bases, and 10 bases lay between the germline ends. CDR3 DNA: TGTGCCAGCAGCTCAGGTGTGGGTTCACCCCTCCACTTT. Translating it yields CASSSGVGSPLHF.

The chain combines TRBV6-1 with TRBJ1-2, with D perhaps matching TRBD1 (5 bases). Per germline, CDR1 MNHNS and CDR2 SASEGT. The V gene lost 0 bases and the J gene lost 10 bases, with 18 bases spanning the gap. The CDR3 runs to 15 residues. CDR3 sequence (DNA): TGTGCCAGCAGTGAAGCGAGTTTCAGGGAGGCTTCCTACACCTTC. This translates into CASSEASFREASYTF.

The chain carries TRBV7-9 and TRBJ2-2; 7 bases agree with TRBD2. This CDR3 contains 14 residues. The junction had 1 base not matched to a gene; V was cut back by 5 bases and J by 1 base. Per germline, CDR1 SEHNR and CDR2 FQNEAQ (reference sequence). CDR3 DNA: TGTGCCAGCAGCCAGCGGGGGAACACCGGGGAGCTGTTTTTT. Its protein product is CASSQRGNTGELFF.

The V gene is TRBV7-9, the J gene TRBJ2-3; tentatively, D is TRBD1 (5 bases). The CDR3 consists of 13 residues. Per germline, CDR1 SEHNR and CDR2 FQNEAQ (reference sequence). V gave up 5 bases and J gave up 4 bases, with 10 bases separating them. For the CDR3, the DNA is TGTGCCAGCAGCCCAAGGGGCCCAGATACGCAGTATTTT. Translating it yields CASSPRGPDTQYF.

The chain combines TRBV10-3 with TRBJ2-3; a possible D gene is TRBD2 (5 bases). V gave up 5 bases and J gave up 6 bases, with 12 bases separating them. This CDR3 contains 13 residues. Germline V lookup: CDR1 ENHRY, CDR2 SYGVKD. This CDR3 reads CAISSGLGDTQYF. CDR3 coding DNA: TGTGCCATCAGTAGCGGCTTAGGGGATACGCAGTATTTT.

The chain employs TRBV29-1 and TRBJ1-1; a weak D match, TRBD1 (5 bases). The CDR3 consists of 14 residues. Germline V gene lookup returns CDR1 SQVTM and CDR2 ANQGSEA. V was trimmed by 3 bases and J by 3 bases, leaving 14 bases between them. The CDR3 reads CSVESAGVDTEAFF. CDR3 DNA: TGCAGCGTTGAGTCTGCGGGGGTGGACACTGAAGCTTTCTTT. Looking up the rest from reference TRBV29-1 and TRBJ1-1 gives the full variable domain: SAVISQKPSRDICQRGTSLTIQCQVDSQVTMMFWYRQQPGQSLTLIATANQGSEATYESGFVIDKFPISRPNLTFSTLTVSNMSPEDSSIYLCSVESAGVDTEAFFGQGTRLTVV.

J is TRBJ1-4 and V is TRBV27, with TRBD1 matching 8 bases. Germline V gene sequence: CDR1 MNHEY, CDR2 SMNVEV (reference sequence). The CDR3 contains 15 residues. V trimming: 5 bases; J trimming: 8 bases; junction bases outside the gene matches: 10. For the CDR3, the DNA is TGTGCCAGCAGTCGAACCGACAGGGGAGAAGAAAAACTGTTTTTT. It codes for CASSRTDRGEEKLFF.

The chain combines TRBV25-1 with TRBJ2-5; D is perhaps TRBD2 (5 bases). CDR3 size: 11 residues. V gave up 6 bases and J gave up 5 bases, with 7 bases separating them. In germline, CDR1 is MGHDK, CDR2 SYGVNS. CDR3 DNA sequence: TGTGCCAGCAGAGGACTTGAGACCCAGTACTTC. It is translated as CASRGLETQYF.

This clone turned up a few times. This rearrangement joins TRBV5-1 to TRBJ1-6; a weak D match, TRBD1 (6 bases). Germline CDR1 reads SGHRS; CDR2 reads YFSETQ. The germline V and J ends were trimmed by 4 bases and 7 bases, with 9 bases remaining between them. This CDR3 is 13 amino acids long. CDR3 region: CASSPGQNSPLHF. The CDR3 DNA is TGCGCCAGCAGCCCGGGACAAAATTCACCCCTCCACTTT.

J is TRBJ2-5 and V is TRBV29-1, with D possibly being TRBD1 (6 bases). Germline-derived CDR1 and CDR2 are SQVTM and ANQGSEA. The CDR3 has 12 residues. Trimming removed 5 bases at V and 4 bases at J, with 11 bases between. The DNA of the CDR3 is TGCAGCGTTCGAACAGGGAGAGAGACCCAGTACTTC. This gives the protein CSVRTGRETQYF.